This TCR beta chain was observed in a study of T cell repertoires in cytomegalovirus infection. V shed 8 bases and J 6 bases; nucleotides not matched to a gene: 5. The CDR3 runs to 14 residues. Using its own MiXCR run on the reads, TCRdb lists one record per CDR3 protein. Among some 700,000 distinct CDR3 sequences listed, roughly 35% were seen once. This clonotype was picked up many times. The V gene is TRBV12-3 or TRBV12-4, the J gene TRBJ2-1; 12 bases are shared with TRBD2. The source of this sequence is a human donor in good health (CMV status not recorded). Some clones in this sample may be carry-over from other donors' samples. Sequencing input: PBMCs. CDR3 loop: CASSRTSGVNEQFF. CDR3 bases: TGTGCCAGCTCCAGGACTAGCGGGGTCAATGAGCAGTTCTTC.